The present entry profiles one TCR beta chain with its context. The data stem from a study of HIV-infected patients and healthy controls. TCRdb redid the calling of the 5' RACE reads with MiXCR, one entry per CDR3 protein. Here the sample spans about 67,000 distinct CDR3 sequences, 15% to 20% being singletons. This CDR3 comprises 16 residues. V was clipped by 2 bases and J by 2 bases; unmatched bases: 8. Germline-derived CDR1 and CDR2 are MNHEY and SVGAGI. The genes are TRBV6-5 and TRBJ1-1; 7 nucleotides line up with TRBD1. The sample comprised CD4+ T cells from blood. The receptor's source is a human donor in good health. CDR3 in DNA: TGTGCCAGCAGTTACAGAAAGAGGGGGCAAAACACTGAAGCTTTCTTT. Protein sequence: CASSYRKRGQNTEAFF.